A single sample gave rise to the 18 T cell receptor beta chains below, sequenced in a study of CD8 T cells in Susac syndrome. Reverse transcription of about 0.5 to 1 ug RNA was carried out with random hexamers. One entry per CDR3 protein results from TCRdb running MiXCR on the immunoSEQ multiplex PCR reads. The table records 150,000 to 200,000 distinct CDR3 sequences, about 96% of them present only once. The sample was CD4+ T cells from PBMCs. All receptors come from a human donor with Susac syndrome.

This chain links TRBV2 with TRBJ2-1; TRBD1 agrees at 9 bases. Germline CDR1 and CDR2: SNHLY and FYNNEI. The CDR3 sequence is 14 residues long. Losses at the gene ends were 6 bases for V and 6 bases for J; bases not matched to a gene: 6. The CDR3, as DNA: TGTGCCAGCAGCGAACAGGGGGCAGGCAATGAGCAGTTCTTC. Residues: CASSEQGAGNEQFF.

The genes are TRBV20-1 and TRBJ1-1; 9 bases are shared with TRBD1. Germline-derived CDR1 and CDR2 are DFQATT and SNEGSKA (reference sequence). The CDR3 sequence is 15 residues long. The trim removed 0 bases at V and 4 bases at J, leaving 6 bases unmatched. This CDR3 reads CSARDPTGGLTEAFF. In nucleotides, the CDR3 is TGCAGTGCTAGAGATCCCACAGGGGGCCTCACTGAAGCTTTCTTT.

The J gene is TRBJ2-7, the V gene TRBV5-6, with no clear D. The CDR3 length is 12 residues. CDR1 and CDR2 (germline): SGHDT, YYEEEE. V shed 0 bases and J shed 7 bases, with 8 bases lying between them. Written as DNA, the CDR3 is TGTGCCAGCAGCTTGGCCGTAGGGGAGCAGTACTTC. It codes for CASSLAVGEQYF.

This chain links TRBV4-2 with TRBJ2-5, with 8 bases aligning to TRBD2. Unmatched junction bases numbered 5, after V lost 4 bases and J lost 4 bases. Germline-derived CDR1 and CDR2 are LGHNA and YNFKEQ. The CDR3 has 14 amino acids. The DNA for the CDR3 is TGTGCCAGCAGCCTACTAACTAGCGGAGAGACCCAGTACTTC. Protein sequence: CASSLLTSGETQYF.

A single count supports this clonotype. The chain recombines TRBV9 with TRBJ2-5, with D possibly matching TRBD1 (5 bases). Trimming stripped 0 bases from V and 5 bases from J, with 14 bases between. The CDR3 has 15 residues. CDR1 is SGDLS and CDR2 is YYNGEE in the germline V gene. As DNA, the CDR3 is TGTGCCAGCAGCGTAGATGGGGCTCTCAGGGAGACCCAGTACTTC. Translated: CASSVDGALRETQYF.

This chain connects TRBV28 to TRBJ2-7; D call uncertain. Between the trimmed V and J ends, which lost 5 bases and 3 bases, there was a span of 8 bases. This CDR3 spans 12 amino acids. CDR1 and CDR2 from the germline V gene are MDHEN and SYDVKM. In nucleotides, the CDR3 is TGTGCCAGCAGTCAACGAATCTACGAGCAGTACTTC. Protein: CASSQRIYEQYF. The full variable domain, with the rest looked up from reference TRBV28 and TRBJ2-7, is DVKVTQSSRYLVKRTGEKVFLECVQDMDHENMFWYRQDPGLGLRLIYFSYDVKMKEKGDIPEGYSVSREKKERFSLILESASTNQTSMYLCASSQRIYEQYFGPGTRLTVT.

The CDR3 DNA follows: TGTGCCAGCAGTGAAGCCGCGAGGGAGCAGTACTTC. Translation gives CASSEAAREQYF. This chain joins TRBV2 and TRBJ2-7; D is ambiguous. CDR3 size: 12 residues. Trimming shortened V by 0 bases and J by 7 bases, and 7 bases separated the two germline ends. Germline values: CDR1 SNHLY, CDR2 FYNNEI. The full variable domain, with the rest looked up from reference TRBV2 and TRBJ2-7, is EPEVTQTPSHQVTQMGQEVILRCVPISNHLYFYWYRQILGQKVEFLVSFYNNEISEKSEIFDDQFSVERPDGSNFTLKIRSTKLEDSAMYFCASSEAAREQYFGPGTRLTVT.

V usage is TRBV29-1 and J usage is TRBJ2-5; TRBD2 might be the D (6 bases). The CDR3 runs 12 residues. The germline CDR1 and CDR2 sequences are SQVTM and ANQGSEA. V gave up 6 bases and J gave up 6 bases, with 14 bases separating them. The CDR3, as DNA: TGCAGCGTGGAGGGCTCCCGAAAGACCCAGTACTTC. Translated: CSVEGSRKTQYF.

The chain combines TRBV12-3 or TRBV12-4 with TRBJ1-5; D ambiguous. The CDR3 is 14 residues long. V gave up 6 bases and J gave up 0 bases, with 9 bases separating them. DNA for the CDR3: TGTGCCAGCAGGGGCTTGTCTAGCAATCAGCCCCAGCATTTT. Its protein product is CASRGLSSNQPQHF.

V usage is TRBV21-1 and J usage is TRBJ2-3. TRBV21-1 represents a pseudogene. The CDR3 is made up of 11 amino acids. This CDR3 reads CASNTICTQYF. Here the CDR3 DNA reads TGTGCCAGCAACACAATCTGTACGCAGTATTTT.

This clonotype was detected only once. The chain employs TRBV20-1 and TRBJ1-5; a weak D match, TRBD1 (5 bases). V lost 4 bases and J lost 4, with 8 bases in between. Germline assignment: CDR1 DFQATT and CDR2 SNEGSKA (reference sequence). CDR3 length equals 12 residues. DNA for the CDR3: TGCAGTGCTAACAACAGGAATCAGCCCCAGCATTTT. This sequence encodes CSANNRNQPQHF.

The chain recombines TRBV29-1 with TRBJ2-1; the D gene is possibly TRBD2 (6 bases). The CDR3 is 14 residues long. The germline gives CDR1 SQVTM, CDR2 ANQGSEA. Trimming stripped 5 bases from V and 4 bases from J, with 15 bases between. CDR3 region: CSVQGASEYNEQFF. CDR3 nucleotides: TGCAGCGTTCAAGGGGCTAGCGAGTACAATGAGCAGTTCTTC.

The CDR3 DNA is TGTGCCAGCAGCCAAGGAGGCGGAGGACAGCCCCAGCATTTT. It translates to CASSQGGGGQPQHF. The V gene is TRBV3-1, the J gene TRBJ1-5; D ambiguous. V lost 1 base to trimming and J lost 7 bases, with 11 bases between them. This CDR3 is built from 14 residues. The germline CDR1 and CDR2 sequences are LGHDT and YNNKEL (reference sequence).

This chain joins TRBV6-5 and TRBJ2-7; perhaps TRBD1 as D (5 bases). Germline V CDR1 and CDR2: MNHEY, SVGAGI. CDR3 size: 17 residues. Trimming pared 2 bases from V and 0 bases from J, leaving 17 bases between. CDR3: CASSYPIDRPASYEQYF. The CDR3 coding sequence is TGTGCCAGCAGTTACCCCATCGACAGACCCGCCTCCTACGAGCAGTACTTC.

The chain links TRBV12-3 or TRBV12-4 to TRBJ2-4; D uncertain. With 6 bases removed from V and 3 bases from J, the gap between germline ends came to 12 bases. The CDR3 sequence is 14 residues long. CDR3 loop: CASRETYGKNIQYF. In DNA form, the CDR3 reads TGTGCCAGCAGGGAGACGTACGGCAAAAACATTCAGTACTTC.

J is TRBJ2-1 and V is TRBV20-1; 11 bases fit TRBD2. Trimming at V came to 6 bases and at J to 7 bases, leaving 8 bases not matched to a gene. Germline V gives CDR1 DFQATT, CDR2 SNEGSKA (reference sequence). The CDR3 is made up of 14 amino acids. CDR3 in DNA: TGCAGTGCCCTTAGCGGGAGGGCTTATAATGAGCAGTTCTTC. Its translation: CSALSGRAYNEQFF.

The rearrangement links TRBV10-3 to TRBJ2-7; 10 bases fit TRBD1. Germline-derived CDR1 and CDR2 are ENHRY and SYGVKD. With 10 bases clipped from V and 3 bases from J, the junction kept 12 bases outside the gene matches. The length of the CDR3 is 15 residues. The CDR3 coding sequence is TGTGCCACGGCGACCGGGACAGGGGTCCTCTACGAGCAGTACGTC. Amino acids: CATATGTGVLYEQYV.

This sequence joins TRBV5-1 and TRBJ2-6; TRBD1 is a possible D gene (6 bases). The V end lost 2 bases, the J end lost 4 bases, and 10 bases lay between the germline ends. Germline V CDR1 and CDR2: SGHRS, YFSETQ. The CDR3 has 15 residues. Written as DNA, the CDR3 is TGCGCCAGCAGCTTCCAGGGGACAGGGGCCAACGTCCTGACTTTC. Translated, it gives CASSFQGTGANVLTF.